The rows below give T cell receptor beta chains drawn from one sample of a study of T cell responses to AZD1222 COVID-19 vaccine. TCRdb's copy holds only in-frame clones and misses some; the assay was immunoSEQ multiplex PCR. This table has about 130,000 clones, about 90% appearing once. Sample: peripheral blood, taken on day 0 of AZD1222 vaccination. The receptor source for this set is an adult in good health. Both conserved end residues are part of each CDR3. The D gene is left open where the match is weak. Only some rows state a clone size, as once, few, many or a class for expanded clones.

CDR3 DNA	CDR3 protein	J gene	CDR3 length	D gene	V gene	clone size
TGTGCCAGCAGCACCAACGTGGGATTTATAAACATTCAGTACTTC	CASSTNVGFINIQYF	TRBJ2-4	15	-	TRBV28	-
TGTGCCAGCAGCACAATGGGCAGTGACACTGAAGCTTTCTTT	CASSTMGSDTEAFF	TRBJ1-1	14	-	TRBV11-3	-
TGCGCCAGCAGCGACAGGGGGCTGAGGACTGAAGCTTTCTTT	CASSDRGLRTEAFF	TRBJ1-1	14	TRBD1	TRBV4-1	-
TGTGCCAGTAGTCCCTCGAAATTT	CASSPSKF	TRBJ1-4	8	-	TRBV19	-
TGTGCCAGCTCCCTGGCGTTGAACACTGAAGCTTTCTTT	CASSLALNTEAFF	TRBJ1-1	13	-	TRBV18	-
TGCGCCAGCAGCTTGGGGGGGACAGGGAACACTGAAGCTTTCTTT	CASSLGGTGNTEAFF	TRBJ1-1	15	TRBD1	TRBV5-1	few
TGCGCCAGCAGCCAAGATACATCAGGCACAGATACGCAGTATTTT	CASSQDTSGTDTQYF	TRBJ2-3	15	-	TRBV4-1	-
TGTGCCAGCATGGTCGGGAGTGATAGTGTGACCCAGTACTTC	CASMVGSDSVTQYF	TRBJ2-5	14	-	TRBV4-2	-
TGTGCCAGCGGTAGGACAGGAGGTCCGAGGTACACCTTC	CASGRTGGPRYTF	TRBJ1-2	13	TRBD1	TRBV9	-
TGTGCCAGTAGTATTCGCAGGGAGAACACTGAAGCTTTCTTT	CASSIRRENTEAFF	TRBJ1-1	14	-	TRBV19	-
TGTGCCAGTAGTATTGGAGGACAGGGGTTCTACAATGAGCAGTTCTTC	CASSIGGQGFYNEQFF	TRBJ2-1	16	TRBD1	TRBV19	-
TGTGCCAGCTCACCACAGGGGGACACCATATATTTT	CASSPQGDTIYF	TRBJ1-3	12	-	TRBV18	-
TGTGCCAGCGCGGGTGGAGCGGGCACTAATGAAAAACTGTTTTTT	CASAGGAGTNEKLFF	TRBJ1-4	15	-	TRBV9	-
TGTGCTAGTGGTTTTGACGGACTGGTGGCTTTCTTT	CASGFDGLVAFF	TRBJ1-1	12	-	TRBV12-5	-
TGTGCCAGCAGGGGGACAGGGGTCGAAAAACTGTTTTTT	CASRGTGVEKLFF	TRBJ1-4	13	TRBD1	TRBV11-2	once
TGTGCCAGCAGCCCACAGGGGTCTGGAAACACCATATATTTT	CASSPQGSGNTIYF	TRBJ1-3	14	TRBD1	TRBV5-4	-